This T cell receptor beta chain appears in the sequencing data of a study of cytomegalovirus exposure and HLA in healthy donors. Broader study findings: It was shown in a later analysis that HLA-associated TCR beta chains were more clonally expanded than other, equally common chains.

The CDR3 sequence is 13 residues long. The germline V gene encodes CDR1 MGHRA and CDR2 YSYEKL. Trimming pared 0 bases from V and 6 bases from J, leaving 9 bases between. 13 Jbeta primers and 60 Vbeta primers were used for the PCR. Sequenced by immunoSEQ multiplex PCR; TCRdb stores in-frame clones only, minus some. Of roughly 35,000 clones in the sample, 45% to 55% were seen once. About this clone: Its antigen is currently unknown.

Sequencing input: PBMCs. The chain recombines TRBV4-1 with TRBJ2-7, with D perhaps matching TRBD2 (5 bases). This sequence originates from a middle-aged woman in good health and CMV-seropositive. Here the CDR3 reads CASSQDSEVEQYF. Here the CDR3 DNA reads TGCGCCAGCAGCCAAGATAGCGAGGTCGAGCAGTACTTC.